The rows below give T cell receptor beta chains drawn from one sample of a study of glioma-infiltrating T cells. Each CDR3 protein is one row after TCRdb ran MiXCR on the multiplex PCR reads. The sample consists of about 140,000 distinct CDR3 sequences, about 39% of them appearing once. Material for sequencing was glioma tissue, nonneoplastic brain tissue, or PBMCs (not recorded which). The origin of the receptors is a human donor with low-grade glioma or glioblastoma, undergoing nonglioma brain surgery, or in good health (not recorded which). The CDR3 runs from the conserved cysteine through the conserved F or W. The order of the fields is J gene, clone size, V gene, D gene, CDR3 protein, CDR3 DNA. D genes are given only for firm matches. Size tells how often a clone was seen (once, few, many) or the class of an expanded clone, and some rows leave it out.

J gene: TRBJ2-1
clone size: .
V gene: TRBV3-1
D gene: TRBD2
CDR3 protein: CASSQGTSGMRNEQFF
CDR3 DNA: TGTGCCAGCAGCCAGGGTACTAGCGGAATGCGTAATGAGCAGTTCTTC

J gene: TRBJ2-2
clone size: .
V gene: TRBV10-3
D gene: .
CDR3 protein: CAISTFSHSNTGELFF
CDR3 DNA: TGTGCCATCAGTACGTTTAGTCATTCGAACACCGGGGAGCTGTTTTTT

J gene: TRBJ1-2
clone size: .
V gene: TRBV10-1
D gene: .
CDR3 protein: CASSPQGYNYGYTF
CDR3 DNA: TGCGCCAGCTCCCCTCAAGGATACAACTATGGCTACACCTTC

J gene: TRBJ2-1
clone size: .
V gene: TRBV4-1
D gene: .
CDR3 protein: CASSQGRRVQYNEQFF
CDR3 DNA: TGCGCCAGCAGCCAAGGAAGGAGGGTACAGTACAATGAGCAGTTCTTC

J gene: TRBJ2-7
clone size: .
V gene: TRBV7-2
D gene: TRBD1
CDR3 protein: CARSEGQGVFTDEQYF
CDR3 DNA: TGTGCCCGCAGCGAGGGACAGGGGGTTTTTACCGACGAGCAGTACTTC

J gene: TRBJ1-3
clone size: .
V gene: TRBV7-9
D gene: TRBD1
CDR3 protein: CASSTAGQEGKTIYF
CDR3 DNA: TGTGCCAGCAGCACTGCCGGACAGGAGGGAAAAACCATATATTTT

J gene: TRBJ2-1
clone size: .
V gene: TRBV24-1
D gene: .
CDR3 protein: CATSDRQDWEQFF
CDR3 DNA: TGTGCCACCAGTGACCGACAGGACTGGGAGCAGTTCTTC

J gene: TRBJ2-1
clone size: .
V gene: TRBV7-2
D gene: .
CDR3 protein: CASSLQDGNEQFF
CDR3 DNA: TGTGCCAGCAGCTTACAGGACGGGAATGAGCAGTTCTTC

J gene: TRBJ2-3
clone size: .
V gene: TRBV4-3
D gene: TRBD2
CDR3 protein: CASSQEAAGSTDTQYF
CDR3 DNA: TGCGCCAGCAGCCAAGAGGCAGCGGGAAGCACAGATACGCAGTATTTT

J gene: TRBJ1-5
clone size: .
V gene: TRBV12-3/TRBV12-4
D gene: .
CDR3 protein: CASSLREINQPQHF
CDR3 DNA: TGTGCCAGCAGTTTGAGGGAAATCAATCAGCCCCAGCATTTT

J gene: TRBJ1-6
clone size: once
V gene: TRBV4-1
D gene: .
CDR3 protein: CASSQEVTVATSSYNSPLHF
CDR3 DNA: TGCGCCAGCAGCCAAGAGGTAACCGTCGCCACTAGCTCCTATAATTCACCCCTCCACTTT

J gene: TRBJ2-3
clone size: few
V gene: TRBV20-1
D gene: .
CDR3 protein: CSASGSDTQYF
CDR3 DNA: TGCAGTGCCTCAGGGTCAGATACGCAGTATTTT

J gene: TRBJ2-1
clone size: few
V gene: TRBV7-9
D gene: .
CDR3 protein: CASSLVGSSYNEQFF
CDR3 DNA: TGTGCCAGCAGCTTAGTTGGGAGCTCCTACAATGAGCAGTTCTTC

J gene: TRBJ1-3
clone size: .
V gene: TRBV6-2/TRBV6-3
D gene: .
CDR3 protein: CASSYSGRTSGNTIYF
CDR3 DNA: TGTGCCAGCAGTTACTCGGGCAGGACCTCTGGAAACACCATATATTTT

J gene: TRBJ2-3
clone size: many
V gene: TRBV6-1
D gene: .
CDR3 protein: CASIRVWPSSTDTQYF
CDR3 DNA: TGTGCCAGCATCAGGGTATGGCCCTCTAGCACAGATACGCAGTATTTT

J gene: TRBJ2-7
clone size: few
V gene: TRBV6-6
D gene: .
CDR3 protein: CASSYSRLAYEQYF
CDR3 DNA: TGTGCCAGCAGTTACTCGAGACTTGCCTACGAGCAGTACTTC

J gene: TRBJ1-1
clone size: .
V gene: TRBV6-1
D gene: .
CDR3 protein: CASSWEQGFTEAFF
CDR3 DNA: TGTGCCAGCAGTTGGGAACAGGGTTTCACTGAAGCTTTCTTT

J gene: TRBJ2-1
clone size: once
V gene: TRBV7-2
D gene: TRBD2
CDR3 protein: CASIRTSGGAVEQFF
CDR3 DNA: TGTGCCAGCATCAGGACTAGCGGGGGGGCTGTTGAGCAGTTCTTC

J gene: TRBJ2-1
clone size: few
V gene: TRBV24-1
D gene: TRBD2
CDR3 protein: CATSDPGLGNEQFF
CDR3 DNA: TGTGCCACCAGTGACCCGGGACTAGGTAATGAGCAGTTCTTC

J gene: TRBJ2-1
clone size: .
V gene: TRBV4-1
D gene: TRBD2
CDR3 protein: CASSQDLAGVLNEQFF
CDR3 DNA: TGCGCCAGCAGCCAAGATCTAGCGGGAGTACTCAATGAGCAGTTCTTC

J gene: TRBJ2-3
clone size: few
V gene: TRBV20-1
D gene: TRBD2
CDR3 protein: CSAPGGPVDTQYF
CDR3 DNA: TGCAGTGCTCCGGGGGGGCCTGTAGATACGCAGTATTTT

J gene: TRBJ2-4
clone size: .
V gene: TRBV7-6
D gene: .
CDR3 protein: CASSLADEGQNIQYF
CDR3 DNA: TGTGCCAGCAGCTTAGCGGATGAGGGGCAAAACATTCAGTACTTC

J gene: TRBJ1-2
clone size: few
V gene: TRBV6-2/TRBV6-3
D gene: TRBD1
CDR3 protein: CASSSTGGGVGYTF
CDR3 DNA: TGTGCCAGCAGTTCGACAGGGGGCGGAGTGGGCTACACCTTC

J gene: TRBJ1-5
clone size: few
V gene: TRBV19
D gene: TRBD1
CDR3 protein: CASSIDRGRNQPQHF
CDR3 DNA: TGTGCCAGTAGTATTGACAGGGGAAGAAATCAGCCCCAGCATTTT

J gene: TRBJ2-7
clone size: few
V gene: TRBV18
D gene: .
CDR3 protein: CASSPDRSEQYF
CDR3 DNA: TGTGCCAGCTCCCCTGACAGATCCGAGCAGTACTTC

J gene: TRBJ1-1
clone size: few
V gene: TRBV7-9
D gene: .
CDR3 protein: CASSLGSGNTEAFF
CDR3 DNA: TGTGCCAGCAGCTTAGGGAGTGGGAACACTGAAGCTTTCTTT

J gene: TRBJ1-2
clone size: few
V gene: TRBV4-1
D gene: TRBD1
CDR3 protein: CASSQVPGGWGYTF
CDR3 DNA: TGCGCCAGCAGCCAAGTACCAGGGGGTTGGGGCTACACCTTC

J gene: TRBJ2-5
clone size: few
V gene: TRBV7-2
D gene: .
CDR3 protein: CASSTMTGSSETQYF
CDR3 DNA: TGTGCCAGCAGCACAATGACTGGATCCTCGGAGACCCAGTACTTC